This entry lists 5 T cell receptor beta chains sequenced from one sample in a study of blood T cell repertoires in COVID-19. Assay: immunoSEQ multiplex PCR; the TCRdb copy retains only in-frame clones and omits some. The sample carries about 230,000 clones, 75% to 90% recorded once. Input material: peripheral blood. The receptor source for this set is a woman aged 70-85 years with active or convalescent COVID-19.

The chain links TRBV30 to TRBJ2-3; 13 positions agree with TRBD2. Losses at the gene ends were 7 bases for V and 10 bases for J; bases not matched to a gene: 5. CDR3 length equals 12 residues. The germline V gene encodes CDR1 GTSNPN and CDR2 SVGIG (reference sequence). In nucleotides, the CDR3 is TGTGCCTCTGGACTAGCGGGGGCATCGCAGTATTTT. Translated, it gives CASGLAGASQYF. Full variable domain (outside the CDR3, taken from reference TRBV30 and TRBJ2-3): SQTIHQWPATLVQPVGSPLSLECTVEGTSNPNLYWYRQAAGRGLQLLFYSVGIGQISSEVPQNLSASRPQDRQFILSSKKLLLSDSGFYLCASGLAGASQYFGPGTRLTVL.

Only a few counts were recorded for this clone. The chain carries TRBV19 and TRBJ1-1; 10 bases are a match to TRBD1. The germline CDR1 and CDR2 sequences are LNHDA and SQIVND (reference sequence). The CDR3 extends over 14 amino acids. V lost 5 bases and J lost 6; bases outside the gene matches: 6. The CDR3 nucleotides read TGTGCCAGTAGTTCTGACAGGGGGCAGTCTGAAGCTTTCTTT. Amino acid sequence: CASSSDRGQSEAFF.

The rearrangement joins TRBV7-3 to TRBJ2-3, with 11 bases matching TRBD2. This CDR3 comprises 15 residues. Trimming cost V 5 bases and J 4 bases; bases outside gene matches: 5. From germline, CDR1 is SGHTA and CDR2 FQGTGA. The CDR3 region has the DNA TGTGCCAGCAGCCTGGGACTAGCGGACCCAGATACGCAGTATTTT. Translating gives CASSLGLADPDTQYF.

The chain is built from TRBV11-2 and TRBJ2-5, with D unresolved. V was clipped by 1 base and J by 3 bases, with 6 bases between them. In germline, CDR1 is SGHAT, CDR2 FQNNGV. The CDR3 extends over 13 amino acids. DNA of the CDR3: TGTGCCAGCAGCTTAGGACTCGAAGAGACCCAGTACTTC. Encoded protein: CASSLGLEETQYF. The full variable domain, completed using reference TRBV11-2 and TRBJ2-5, is EAGVAQSPRYKIIEKRQSVAFWCNPISGHATLYWYQQILGQGPKLLIQFQNNGVVDDSQLPKDRFSAERLKGVDSTLKIQPAKLEDSAVYLCASSLGLEETQYFGPGTRLLVL.

The V gene is TRBV6-5, the J gene TRBJ1-1, with a possible D match to TRBD1 (5 bases). The CDR3 extends over 14 amino acids. Germline CDR1 reads MNHEY; CDR2 reads SVGAGI. The V and J ends lost 6 bases and 5 bases respectively, with 16 bases between them. CDR3 sequence (DNA): TGTGCCAGCAGCGAGCAGGGCTTGGGGACTGAAGCTTTCTTT. Its protein is CASSEQGLGTEAFF.